A single sample gave rise to the 17 T cell receptor beta chains below, sequenced in a study of CD8 T cells in Susac syndrome. About 0.45 to 1 ug RNA was reverse transcribed with random hexamers. In TCRdb, the immunoSEQ multiplex PCR reads were re-called with MiXCR into one record per CDR3 protein. The profile shows approximately 260,000 distinct CDR3 sequences, 90% to 97% of them singletons. The sequenced material came from CD4+ T cells from PBMCs. The receptors were gathered from a human donor with Susac syndrome.

The chain uses TRBV2 and TRBJ1-5, with 8 bases matching TRBD1. Germline assignment: CDR1 SNHLY and CDR2 FYNNEI. J gave up 2 bases and V 7 bases, and 10 bases lay outside the gene matches. The CDR3 extends over 16 amino acids. CDR3 DNA sequence: TGTGCCAGCAAATCAGGGGGCGTATGGGGCAATCAGCCCCAGCATTTT. Translating gives CASKSGGVWGNQPQHF.

The gene calls are TRBV30 and TRBJ1-1; D gene ambiguous. Germline V gene lookup returns CDR1 GTSNPN and CDR2 SVGIG (reference sequence). CDR3 size: 14 residues. V was clipped by 5 bases and J by 4 bases, with 17 bases between them. The CDR3 nucleotides read TGTGCCTGGTGCCCCCCCGGGATCGGCACTGAAGCTTTCTTT. Protein: CAWCPPGIGTEAFF.

The V and J genes are TRBV20-1 and TRBJ2-1, with 10 bases that match TRBD2. This CDR3 contains 16 residues. V shed 3 bases and J 10 bases; nucleotides not matched to a gene: 15. CDR1 and CDR2 (germline): DFQATT, SNEGSKA (reference sequence). The CDR3 nucleotides read TGCAGTGCTAGTATGCCGTCGAGCGGGAGGGCCGGGGAGCAGTTCTTC. It specifies CSASMPSSGRAGEQFF.

The chain combines TRBV28 with TRBJ1-2, with 11 bases fitting TRBD1. This CDR3 has 15 residues. The J segment lost 7 bases and the V segment lost 5 bases, leaving 9 bases of the junction unmatched. Germline CDR1 reads MDHEN; CDR2 reads SYDVKM. The CDR3 DNA is TGTGCCAGCAGTGAGGACAGGGGGCGTTACTCTGGCTACACCTTC. It is translated as CASSEDRGRYSGYTF.

The V call is TRBV18, the J call TRBJ1-5; the D gene is possibly TRBD1 (6 bases). The CDR3 consists of 14 residues. V was cut by 3 bases and J by 3 bases, with 9 bases left in between. Germline values: CDR1 KGHSH, CDR2 LQKENI. The CDR3 loop is CASSPRTDNQPQHF. The CDR3 DNA reads TGTGCCAGCTCACCTAGGACAGACAATCAGCCCCAGCATTTT. The complete variable domain, with remaining parts taken from reference TRBV18 and TRBJ1-5, reads NAGVMQNPRHLVRRRGQEARLRCSPMKGHSHVYWYRQLPEEGLKFMVYLQKENIIDESGMPKERFSAEFPKEGPSILRIQQVVRGDSAAYFCASSPRTDNQPQHFGDGTRLSIL.

This rearrangement joins TRBV12-3 or TRBV12-4 to TRBJ2-1; TRBD1 matches 8 bases. The CDR3 is made up of 11 amino acids. Trimming cost V 6 bases and J 15 bases; bases outside gene matches: 7. Here the CDR3 reads CASRLDRERFF. The CDR3 DNA reads TGTGCCAGCAGACTGGACAGGGAGAGGTTCTTC.

The CDR3 protein is CAWSVVAGLTRGYTF. In nucleotides, the CDR3 is TGTGCCTGGAGTGTTGTTGCAGGCCTGACGAGGGGCTACACCTTC. The rearrangement links TRBV30 to TRBJ1-2; D call uncertain. Trimming took off 0 bases at V and 8 bases at J, with 19 bases between the two ends. Germline assignment: CDR1 GTSNPN and CDR2 SVGIG (reference sequence). The CDR3 covers 15 residues.

The chain has TRBV7-2 and TRBJ1-2; D may be TRBD1 (6 bases). Trimming removed 2 bases at V and 6 bases at J, with 10 bases between. Germline values: CDR1 SGHTA, CDR2 FQGNSA. The CDR3 covers 13 residues. The CDR3 loop is CASSLRAGDGYTF. The CDR3 DNA reads as TGTGCCAGCAGCTTAAGGGCAGGGGATGGCTACACCTTC.

The V gene is TRBV20-1, the J gene TRBJ2-1, with 8 nucleotides matching TRBD2. The V gene end was trimmed by 6 bases and the J gene end by 2 bases; junction bases not matched to a gene: 12. This CDR3 has 16 residues. In germline, CDR1 is DFQATT, CDR2 SNEGSKA (reference sequence). The CDR3 bases are TGCAGTGCCGGGACGGGGGGGAGTCGGACCTACAATGAGCAGTTCTTC. Its translation: CSAGTGGSRTYNEQFF.

V gene TRBV20-1 combines with J gene TRBJ1-1; 7 bases fit TRBD1. Germline lookup yields CDR1 DFQATT and CDR2 SNEGSKA (reference sequence). There are 13 residues in the CDR3. The CDR3, as DNA: TGCCGGGGGCGGGGACAGATGAACACTGAAGCTTTCTTT. It specifies CRGRGQMNTEAFF.

This clonotype has just a few counts. The V gene is TRBV15, the J gene TRBJ1-2, with a possible D match to TRBD1 (6 bases). With 3 bases removed from V and 2 bases from J, the gap between germline ends came to 7 bases. The CDR3 covers 13 residues. The germline V gene has CDR1 LNHNV and CDR2 YYDKDF (reference sequence). The CDR3 DNA is TGTGCCACCAGCAGGGACAGCAACTATGGCTACACCTTC. It codes for CATSRDSNYGYTF.

The chain carries TRBV18 and TRBJ2-3, with 8 bases matching TRBD2. Germline V gives CDR1 KGHSH, CDR2 LQKENI. The length of the CDR3 is 15 residues. V was clipped by 4 bases and J by 0 bases; unmatched bases: 3. The CDR3 region is CASSRLASSTDTQYF. The DNA of the CDR3 is TGTGCCAGCTCACGACTAGCGAGTAGCACAGATACGCAGTATTTT.

The CDR3 is CSAGRGTGELFF. CDR3 coding DNA: TGCAGTGCTGGTAGGGGAACCGGGGAGCTGTTTTTT. The chain recombines TRBV20-1 with TRBJ2-2, with a weak D call TRBD1 (5 bases). CDR3 length equals 12 residues. V was trimmed by 5 bases and J by 5 bases, leaving 9 bases between them. CDR1 DFQATT and CDR2 SNEGSKA come from the germline V gene (reference sequence).

This clonotype came up a few times. The chain employs TRBV4-1 and TRBJ1-4; D might be TRBD1 (6 bases). The ends were cut back, 1 base at V and 0 bases at J, with 9 bases in the middle. The CDR3 is made up of 16 amino acids. From germline, CDR1 is MGHRA and CDR2 YSYEKL. The CDR3 spells CASSQGTVATNEKLFF. CDR3 nucleotides: TGCGCCAGCAGCCAAGGGACAGTGGCAACTAATGAAAAACTGTTTTTT.

This chain links TRBV7-8 with TRBJ2-1; the match to TRBD2 covers 8 bases. CDR3 length equals 16 residues. CDR1 SGHVS and CDR2 FQNEAQ come from the germline V gene. With V trimmed by 0 bases and J by 7 bases, 8 bases remained unmatched. Here the CDR3 reads CASSLALSGSFNEQFF. In DNA form, the CDR3 reads TGTGCCAGCAGCTTAGCTCTAAGCGGGAGCTTTAATGAGCAGTTCTTC.

V and J are TRBV2 and TRBJ1-5; 11 bases are a match to TRBD1. The V segment lost 4 bases and the J segment 5 bases; nucleotides outside the gene matches: 4. The CDR3 runs to 15 residues. CDR1 and CDR2 (germline): SNHLY, FYNNEI. This CDR3 is CASSVGGQGDQPQHF. CDR3 sequence (DNA): TGTGCCAGCAGTGTTGGGGGACAGGGGGATCAGCCCCAGCATTTT.

The V call is TRBV3-1, the J call TRBJ2-1; D is unclear. V was shortened by 3 bases and J by 8 bases, with 14 bases between the two germline ends. The germline gives CDR1 LGHDT, CDR2 YNNKEL (reference sequence). The CDR3 has 14 amino acids. The CDR3 is CASSHDPTAHEQFF. CDR3 bases: TGTGCCAGCAGCCATGACCCCACGGCCCATGAGCAGTTCTTC.